Below are 21 T cell receptor beta chains sequenced from a single sample in a study of T cells in Graves' hyperthyroidism and ophthalmopathy. Amplified TCR beta CDR3 regions derived from RNA transcripts. Primed by the HTBI set, a first-round RT-PCR was run on the TCR CDR3. TCRdb ran MiXCR on the multiplex PCR reads and lists one entry per CDR3 protein. This sample has 400,000 to 550,000 distinct CDR3 sequences, with approximately 14% found just once. The sequencing input was blood. The receptor source for this set is a woman between 18 and 29 years old with Graves' hyperthyroidism.

Ten or more counts support this clonotype. CDR3 nucleotides: TGTGCCAGCAGCTTACTAGCGGGAGGTGTAGATACGCAGTATTTT. This sequence encodes CASSLLAGGVDTQYF. V gene TRBV7-3 combines with J gene TRBJ2-3; 11 nucleotides line up with TRBD2. The CDR3 is made up of 15 amino acids. Germline values: CDR1 SGHTA, CDR2 FQGTGA. With V trimmed by 2 bases and J by 5 bases, 3 bases remained unmatched.

This clonotype occurred a few times. The chain has TRBV5-1 and TRBJ2-1; no clear D. In germline, CDR1 is SGHRS, CDR2 YFSETQ. V shed 0 bases and J shed 5 bases, with 12 bases lying between them. The length of the CDR3 is 15 residues. Here the CDR3 DNA reads TGCGCCAGCAGCTTGGAGGAAAAGTCCCACAATGAGCAGTTCTTC. It specifies CASSLEEKSHNEQFF.

In this sample, this clonotype turned up many times. The chain has TRBV27 and TRBJ1-1; D gene uncertain. The length of the CDR3 is 14 residues. V was clipped by 7 bases and J by 0 bases, with 12 bases between them. Germline assignment: CDR1 MNHEY and CDR2 SMNVEV (reference sequence). As DNA, the CDR3 is TGTGCCAGCACCTCCCGTGGGGTGAACACTGAAGCTTTCTTT. Translated, it gives CASTSRGVNTEAFF.

This clonotype was picked up many times. This chain uses TRBV12-3 or TRBV12-4 with TRBJ1-2; the D is unclear. The CDR3 sequence is 12 residues long. V was clipped by 6 bases and J by 0 bases, with 5 bases between them. Here the CDR3 reads CASSLPNYGYTF. CDR3 DNA sequence: TGTGCCAGCAGCCTCCCTAACTATGGCTACACCTTC.

This clonotype has ten or more counts. The chain combines TRBV12-5 with TRBJ1-6; TRBD1 might be the D (5 bases). The CDR3 is 15 amino acids. Trimming stripped 0 bases from V and 7 bases from J, with 10 bases between. CDR1 is LGHNT and CDR2 is FRNRAP in the germline V gene. CDR3 loop: CASGLVVGVNSPLHF. CDR3 coding DNA: TGTGCTAGTGGTTTGGTGGTAGGGGTAAATTCACCCCTCCACTTT.

This clonotype was seen ten or more times. V usage is TRBV7-9 and J usage is TRBJ1-4, with no clear D. The CDR3 sequence is 15 residues long. Trimming left V 1 base short and J 1 base short, with 7 bases between. Germline lookup yields CDR1 SEHNR and CDR2 FQNEAQ (reference sequence). The CDR3 DNA reads TGTGCCAGCAGCTTAGTTGGGAAAACTAATGAAAAACTGTTTTTT. The encoded protein is CASSLVGKTNEKLFF.

This clonotype has ten or more counts. This chain uses TRBV6-1 with TRBJ2-2, with D hard to call. V was shortened by 10 bases and J by 1 base, with 13 bases between the two germline ends. Germline loops: CDR1 MNHNS, CDR2 SASEGT. The CDR3 has 14 amino acids. CDR3 sequence: CATFRVGNTGELFF. For the CDR3, the DNA is TGTGCCACCTTCCGGGTGGGGAACACCGGGGAGCTGTTTTTT.

This clonotype was counted at least ten times. The chain has TRBV14 and TRBJ1-1; D possibly corresponds to TRBD1 (5 bases). CDR1 is SGHDN, CDR2 FVKESK, per germline. The ends were cut back, 1 base at V and 0 bases at J, with 9 bases in the middle. This CDR3 contains 15 residues. This CDR3 reads CASSQVGALNTEAFF. Here the CDR3 DNA reads TGTGCCAGCAGCCAAGTAGGGGCCTTGAACACTGAAGCTTTCTTT.

The rearrangement links TRBV11-1 to TRBJ2-7, with a tentative D call TRBD1 (5 bases). This CDR3 spans 13 amino acids. Trimming cost V 6 bases and J 3 bases, with 12 bases left between them. Per germline, CDR1 SGHAT and CDR2 FQDESV (reference sequence). CDR3: CASRHLRGYEQYF. CDR3 in DNA: TGTGCCAGCAGGCATCTAAGGGGCTACGAGCAGTACTTC.

This clonotype was picked up many times. The rearrangement joins TRBV24-1 to TRBJ2-2, with 9 nucleotides matching TRBD1. V shed 3 bases, J shed 1 base, and the junction held 2 bases outside the gene matches. Looked up from germline, CDR1 is KGHDR and CDR2 is SFDVKD. The CDR3 is 16 amino acids. This chain's CDR3 is CATSDPGQGNTGELFF. CDR3 nucleotide sequence: TGTGCCACCAGTGATCCGGGACAGGGGAACACCGGGGAGCTGTTTTTT.

This clonotype has ten or more counts. J is TRBJ1-2 and V is TRBV30; perhaps TRBD1 as D (6 bases). The V and J ends lost 1 base and 2 bases respectively, with 8 bases between them. The CDR3 is 13 residues long. Germline V gene data show CDR1 as GTSNPN and CDR2 as SVGIG (reference sequence). The CDR3 loop is CAWSGTANYGYTF. For the CDR3, the DNA is TGTGCCTGGAGTGGGACAGCGAACTATGGCTACACCTTC.

The table lists this clonotype with a few counts. V and J are TRBV5-1 and TRBJ2-1; D remains unclear. This CDR3 spans 16 amino acids. With 2 bases removed from V and 2 bases from J, the gap between germline ends came to 14 bases. The germline V gene has CDR1 SGHRS and CDR2 YFSETQ. The CDR3 DNA follows: TGCGCCAGCAGCTTTCAACGACAAATTACCTACAATGAGCAGTTCTTC. Translation: CASSFQRQITYNEQFF.

Only a few counts were recorded for this clonotype. This chain links TRBV19 with TRBJ2-1; 7 bases match TRBD2. In germline, CDR1 is LNHDA, CDR2 SQIVND (reference sequence). The CDR3 runs 14 residues. Trimming cost V 1 base and J 7 bases; bases outside gene matches: 4. In DNA form, the CDR3 reads TGTGCCAGTAGTATAGTTGGACTAGTAAATGAGCAGTTCTTC. Its protein is CASSIVGLVNEQFF.

In its sample, this clonotype was seen many times. The CDR3: CASSGGTRTLQYV. CDR3 nucleotides: TGTGCCAGCAGTGGGGGGACTCGCACCTTGCAGTACGTC. This chain connects TRBV12-3 or TRBV12-4 to TRBJ2-7, with D possibly TRBD2 on 6 matching bases. The CDR3 extends over 13 amino acids. V was clipped by 5 bases and J by 9 bases, with 17 bases between them.

This clonotype was detected ten times or more. The chain carries TRBV29-1 and TRBJ2-5, with D maybe TRBD2 (6 bases). Deletions cut 3 bases from V and 4 bases from J, with 12 bases between. This CDR3 has 13 amino acids. Per the germline V gene, CDR1 is SQVTM and CDR2 is ANQGSEA. CDR3 nucleotides: TGCAGCGTTGAGGGCGGGGCTGGAGAGACCCAGTACTTC. The encoded protein is CSVEGGAGETQYF.

This chain connects TRBV2 to TRBJ2-3; possibly TRBD1 or TRBD2 for D (5 bases each). Trimming shortened V by 1 base and J by 1 base, and 9 bases separated the two germline ends. CDR1 is SNHLY and CDR2 is FYNNEI in the germline V gene. The CDR3 runs to 15 residues. The CDR3 sequence is CASSEGGRGTDTQYF. The CDR3 region has the DNA TGTGCCAGCAGTGAAGGGGGGAGAGGCACAGATACGCAGTATTTT.

A few counts support this clonotype. The chain links TRBV5-5 to TRBJ2-3, with 9 bases that match TRBD2. The CDR3 covers 13 residues. The ends lost 4 bases at V and 6 bases at J; junction bases unmatched: 3. Germline V CDR1 and CDR2: SGHKS, YYEKEE (reference sequence). CDR3 region: CASSRGLADTQYF. DNA for the CDR3: TGTGCCAGCAGCCGGGGACTAGCCGATACGCAGTATTTT.

Many counts were recorded for this clonotype. DNA for the CDR3: TGTGCCAGCAGCTTGGACAGCGACAATGAGCAGTTCTTC. It codes for CASSLDSDNEQFF. The chain joins TRBV5-4 to TRBJ2-1; no clear D gene. With 0 bases removed from V and 5 bases from J, the gap between germline ends came to 6 bases. Germline V lookup: CDR1 SGHNT, CDR2 YYREEE (reference sequence). The CDR3 is 13 residues long.

CDR3 protein: CASGSPDTQYF. The CDR3 nucleotides read TGTGCCAGCGGGAGTCCGGATACGCAGTATTTT. The chain combines TRBV7-3 with TRBJ2-3; possibly TRBD2 for D (5 bases). Deletions cut 8 bases from V and 6 bases from J, with 9 bases between. The CDR3 sequence is 11 residues long. Germline V gives CDR1 SGHTA, CDR2 FQGTGA.

There are many counts of this clonotype. V is TRBV2 and J is TRBJ2-7; TRBD1 agrees at 9 bases. The CDR3 covers 11 residues. J was trimmed by 6 bases and V by 10 bases; bases with no gene match: 4. Germline V gives CDR1 SNHLY, CDR2 FYNNEI. CDR3 sequence (DNA): TGTGCCATTGGGACAGGGCTCGAGCAGTACTTC. Translation: CAIGTGLEQYF.

This clonotype was recorded at least ten times. This rearrangement joins TRBV12-3 or TRBV12-4 to TRBJ2-4, with D perhaps matching TRBD1 (6 bases). The CDR3 runs 16 residues. V lost 0 bases and J lost 0, with 9 bases in between. The chain's CDR3 is CASSLALGGAKNIQYF. CDR3 DNA: TGTGCCAGCAGTTTAGCGCTAGGGGGAGCCAAAAACATTCAGTACTTC.